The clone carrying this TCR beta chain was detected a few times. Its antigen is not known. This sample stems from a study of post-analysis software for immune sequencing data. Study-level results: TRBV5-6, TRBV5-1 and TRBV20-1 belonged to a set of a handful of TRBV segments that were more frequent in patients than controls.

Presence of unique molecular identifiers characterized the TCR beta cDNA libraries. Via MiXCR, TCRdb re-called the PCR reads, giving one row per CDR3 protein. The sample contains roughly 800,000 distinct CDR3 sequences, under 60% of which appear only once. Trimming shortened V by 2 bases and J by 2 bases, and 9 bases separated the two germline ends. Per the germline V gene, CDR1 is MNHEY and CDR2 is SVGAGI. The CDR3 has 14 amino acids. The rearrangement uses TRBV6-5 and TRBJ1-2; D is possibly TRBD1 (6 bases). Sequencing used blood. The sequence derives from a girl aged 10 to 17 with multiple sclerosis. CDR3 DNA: TGTGCCAGCAGTTACGGCACAGGGAACTATGGCTACACCTTC. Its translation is CASSYGTGNYGYTF.